Reported below is one T cell receptor (beta chain). The data were obtained in a study of blood T cell repertoires in COVID-19. Whole-study context: There were acute and convalescent COVID-19 samples, and they came from the United States, Italy and Spain. In each case, the material was cDNA or gDNA derived from T cells, B-cell-depleted T cells, or PBMCs.

Trimming took off 2 bases at V and 5 bases at J, with 7 bases between the two ends. The CDR3 sequence is 12 residues long. The germline V gene encodes CDR1 SGHAT and CDR2 FQNNGV. Original analysis: Reference gene primer amplification in the assay estimated nucleated cell counts. Profiled with immunoSEQ multiplex PCR; TCRdb holds only in-frame clones, not every one. Clone size and V and J calls were adopted from that table, with D and trimming inferred from the DNA. The sample consists of around 190,000 clones, roughly nine tenths of them appearing once. The sequencing sample was made of peripheral blood. The chain is built from TRBV11-2 and TRBJ2-7; tentative D call: TRBD2 (5 bases). This TCR came from a man younger than 30 who had recovered from COVID-19. As DNA, the CDR3 is TGTGCCAGCAGCTTAACTAGAAACGAGCAGTACTTC. Translation gives CASSLTRNEQYF.